This is a list of T cell receptor beta chains from one sample in a study of liver allograft versus peripheral blood T cells. MiXCR was run by TCRdb on the reads, yielding one entry per CDR3 protein. This table holds 2,000 to 3,000 distinct CDR3 sequences, approximately 15% found once. These receptors originate from a human patient who had a liver transplant. Some of the T cells might come from the graft donor. The CDR3 runs from the conserved cysteine through the conserved F or W. D genes are given only for firm matches. Some rows mark clone size as missing; the rest say once, few, many or name a class of expanded clone.

abundance,d_gene,j_gene,v_gene,CDR3nt,CDR3aa
medium-sized,TRBD1,TRBJ1-1,TRBV19,TGTGCCAGTAGTATAGGGACAGGGTTCGCTGAAGCTTTCTTT,CASSIGTGFAEAFF
-,-,TRBJ2-7,TRBV7-2,TGTGCCAGCAGCTTTTCACAGGCCTACGAGCAGTACTTC,CASSFSQAYEQYF
medium-sized,-,TRBJ1-5,TRBV6-2/TRBV6-3,TGTGCCAGCAGTTACTCTAGCTACGGTGGAAATCAGCCCCAGCATTTT,CASSYSSYGGNQPQHF
medium-sized,-,TRBJ1-2,TRBV10-3,TGTGCCATCAGTGAGGCGGACAGAGGATATGGCTACACCTTC,CAISEADRGYGYTF
few,-,TRBJ2-1,TRBV3-1,TGTGCCAGCAGCCAATACGCCGGAGGGGCGGGTAACTACAATGAGCAGTTCTTC,CASSQYAGGAGNYNEQFF
-,-,TRBJ1-2,TRBV6-2/TRBV6-3,TGTGCCAGCAGACTGGACGGTAACTATGGCTACACCTTC,CASRLDGNYGYTF
few,TRBD2,TRBJ2-3,TRBV27,TGTGCCAGCAGGAATCTAGCGGGGGGAGATACGCAGTATTTT,CASRNLAGGDTQYF
large,TRBD1,TRBJ1-5,TRBV7-9,TGTGCCAGCAGCCCCCAGGGGGATGGAAATCAGCCCCAGCATTTT,CASSPQGDGNQPQHF
large,TRBD1,TRBJ1-4,TRBV18,TGTGCCAGCTCACCACCGGGACAGGGAGCGGAAAAACTGTTTTTT,CASSPPGQGAEKLFF
medium-sized,-,TRBJ2-7,TRBV6-5,TGTGCCAGCAGTTACTCCAACGAGCAGTACTTC,CASSYSNEQYF
-,-,TRBJ2-3,TRBV6-5,TGTGCCAGCAGTCCCGGGTACCGTCGGGATACGCAGTATTTT,CASSPGYRRDTQYF
large,TRBD1,TRBJ1-2,TRBV27,TGTGCCAGCAGTCCCAAAGGACAGGGGGCGAGCTATGGCTACACCTTC,CASSPKGQGASYGYTF
medium-sized,-,TRBJ1-1,TRBV6-5,TGTGCCAGCAGATCCAGGGGAGGGTACACTGAAGCTTTCTTT,CASRSRGGYTEAFF
medium-sized,-,TRBJ1-2,TRBV6-6,TGTGCCAGCAGTGGGAACAACCTCGGGACCTATAACACCTTC,CASSGNNLGTYNTF
-,-,TRBJ1-2,TRBV28,TGTGCCAGCAGACCCCTATATGGCTACACCTTC,CASRPLYGYTF
-,TRBD1,TRBJ1-2,TRBV2,TGTGCCAGCCTTTTGACAGGGGGGGGCTACACCTTC,CASLLTGGGYTF
medium-sized,-,TRBJ1-2,TRBV6-1,TGTGCCAGCATTCGACGAGGGCCGGACCATGGCTACACCTTC,CASIRRGPDHGYTF
few,-,TRBJ1-3,TRBV7-2,TGTGCCAGCAGCTTAGGGGGGCAGGGAATCTCTGGAAACACCATATATTTT,CASSLGGQGISGNTIYF
large,-,TRBJ1-1,TRBV7-2,TGTGCCAGCAGCTGGCAAGGCCTAGAAGCTTTCTTT,CASSWQGLEAFF
medium-sized,TRBD1,TRBJ1-2,TRBV19,TGTGCCAGTAGTCAAACCGGGACAGTGCAAGACCTCTATGGCTACACCTTC,CASSQTGTVQDLYGYTF
-,-,TRBJ2-1,TRBV6-5,TGTGCCAGCAGTCCCGACTGGAGCTCCTACAATGAGCAGTTCTTC,CASSPDWSSYNEQFF
medium-sized,-,TRBJ1-6,TRBV9,TGTGCCAGCAGCGTAGAGGTCGGAAGGGGCGCACCCCTCCACTTT,CASSVEVGRGAPLHF
-,-,TRBJ1-6,TRBV7-2,TGTGCCAGCAGCCTCAGGACCGATTCACCCCTCCACTTT,CASSLRTDSPLHF
-,TRBD2,TRBJ2-3,TRBV7-2,TGTGCCAGCAGCTTAACGGGGGGTCGCTCAGATACGCAGTATTTT,CASSLTGGRSDTQYF
medium-sized,TRBD1,TRBJ1-2,TRBV18,TGTGCCAGCTCACCACCTGGACAGGGGGAAGTTAATGGCTACACCTTC,CASSPPGQGEVNGYTF
medium-sized,-,TRBJ1-2,TRBV7-2,TGTGCCAGCAGCCCTTTCCTAAACCCCTGGGGCGGAGATGGCTACACCTTC,CASSPFLNPWGGDGYTF
medium-sized,-,TRBJ1-1,TRBV6-1,TGTGCCAGCAGTGAGAACAGCTTGAACACTGAAGCTTTCTTT,CASSENSLNTEAFF
medium-sized,-,TRBJ2-7,TRBV6-6,TGTGCCAGCACCCGGATGGGGTCCTACGAGCAGTACTTC,CASTRMGSYEQYF
large,-,TRBJ1-2,TRBV5-4,TGTGCCAGCAGCTTGAGGGGTAGCCATGGCTACACCTTC,CASSLRGSHGYTF
-,TRBD1,TRBJ2-7,TRBV12-3/TRBV12-4,TGTGCCAGCAGTCCGGGACAGTCTAGGGGATCCTACGAGCAGTACTTC,CASSPGQSRGSYEQYF
few,-,TRBJ2-7,TRBV11-2,TGTGCCAGCAGCTTAACTGGAAACGAGCAGTACTTC,CASSLTGNEQYF
medium-sized,TRBD1,TRBJ1-6,TRBV20-1,TGCAGTGCTCGAGACAGGGTTGATTCACCCCTCCACTTT,CSARDRVDSPLHF